This T cell receptor beta chain was identified during a study of cytomegalovirus exposure and HLA in healthy donors. The PCR employed 60 Vbeta primers together with 13 Jbeta primers. Libraries were prepared by immunoSEQ multiplex PCR; TCRdb keeps only in-frame clonotypes and omits some of them. Among 100,000 to 150,000 clones listed, about 84% were seen once. The CDR3 is 16 residues long. Germline lookup yields CDR1 SGHNT and CDR2 YYREEE (reference sequence). Source material: PBMCs. The receptor was derived from a middle-aged man in good health and CMV-seronegative. The chain combines TRBV5-4 with TRBJ2-5, with D tentatively TRBD2 (6 bases). The J call is uncertain, as TRBJ2-7 better fits the DNA end. The CDR3 nucleotides are TGTGCCAGCAGCCCCGTCGGGACGGGGGAGCCCCACGAGCAGTACTTC. As protein: CASSPVGTGEPHEQYF.